This TCR beta chain was documented in a study of shared clonotypes between healthy human individuals (dated by TCRdb to 2020 to 2022). General notes on the study: A few men and two women, aged 18 to 49 years, made up the cohort. For each donor, CD4 naive and CD4 memory were each run on three plates, CD8 naive on two plates, and CD8 memory on one plate. The study deeply sequenced blood TCR repertoires of about 5 healthy adults to estimate repertoire size and the extent of clonotype sharing between individuals. Different laboratories and diverse techniques were used to prepare libraries and sequence TCR repertoires, to increase sequencing depth and limit assay-specific biases. Between about 0.9 and 9 billion PBMCs per donor were obtained by leukapheresis. The full study reports these points: Approximately 5% of naive CD4, 3.5% of naive CD8, 2% to 2.5% of memory CD4, and approximately 0.4% of memory CD8 clonotypes were shared across a few donors. Based on pairwise subsampling, the degree of clonotype sharing among donors was expected to be affected by sequencing depth. The genetic and exposure-history diversity represented was limited by the small number of donors. Only blood was sampled, and tissue TCR repertoires likely differ from those in blood. Larger estimated clonotype richness was generally found for naive subsets than for memory subsets. Clonotypes shared by all four sorted-subset donors showed higher generation probabilities than non-shared clonotypes. Even with the large sequencing depth, rarefaction of the sorted-subset datasets indicated that sequencing was incomplete.

Healthy HIV-negative adults with no recently reported acute infections or vaccinations were included as donors. Every donor was a Caucasian adult residing in Nashville, Tennessee, USA. CD4+ T cells were enriched by magnetic negative selection; naive cells were then positively selected on CD45RA, and the negative fraction formed the memory subset. Blood was collected by leukapheresis, and PBMCs were isolated by Ficoll-Histopaque density gradient centrifugation and then cryopreserved in liquid nitrogen vapor phase. Analytical flow cytometry was used to check the purity and quantity of every magnetically sorted T cell population. Genomic DNA was isolated from each sorted fraction and quantified by UV absorbance on a Nanodrop 2000c. Using the deep immunoSEQ assay, multiplex PCR amplified TCR CDR3 regions from genomic DNA. Extracted genomic DNA from each cell subset was spread evenly across all wells of several immunoSEQ 96-well plates, with each plate serving as a replicate. Each replicate PCR for sorted subsets received about 0.2 ug genomic DNA, equal to some 32,000 T cell genomes. Purified libraries were measured with a Qubit 3.0 fluorometer, size-checked on a Bioanalyzer 2100, and measured again with the KAPA Library Quantification kit. Every immunoSEQ 96-well plate was sequenced on a dedicated single-read 150-cycle Illumina NextSeq 550 flow cell. The paper's processing steps were these. Because the immunoSEQ output included only junctional sequences and no quality scores, the filtering could not be the same as the filtering used for full-length reads. Sequences were annotated with PyIR, a Python wrapper for IgBLAST v1.9, and V/J genes and CDR3 were assigned using IMGT germline references. Reads were removed for weak V/J assignments (E-value above 1e-6), missing CDR3, stop codons, out-of-frame junctions, or ambiguous translated residues. A V3J clonotype was defined by an identical inferred V gene, J gene, and CDR3 amino acid sequence. Percentage overlap between repertoires was calculated by dividing the number of shared unique clonotypes by the size of the smaller repertoire. RTK rarefaction, the Chao1 estimator, and Recon v2.1 estimates of unobserved clonotypes were used to assess repertoire richness. Generation probabilities for all TCRbeta clonotypes obtained by the gDNA method from several donors were computed using OLGA. TCRdb provides this immuneACCESS table in a form limited to in-frame rearrangements. Some clones are lacking; in checked studies, under half of them reflect an unresolved V gene, and why the rest are absent is not known. That table supplies the V and J calls and clone size; D and trimming were determined from the DNA. The sample yields more than 2,000,000 clones; 85% to 95% were counted once. 0.3% to 0.4% of the sample is held by the ten biggest clonotypes.

Trimming at the junction amounts to 4 bases on V and 0 bases on J, and the germline ends lie 16 bases apart. The germline V gene encodes CDR1 SSHAT and CDR2 FNYEAQ (reference sequence). Reading from cysteine to phenylalanine, the CDR3 counts 17 amino acids. CDR3 DNA is the only sequence kept; it has 51 bases, read in frame from the first base. This clone was counted once. Its recognized antigen is unknown. The sample holds no much larger clone one base away, and base qualities are not on file. The chain is assembled from TRBV7-7 and TRBJ2-4; TRBD1 is a possible D gene, resting on 5 matching bases. This clonotype was obtained from a man aged 18 to 29 in good health. Some clones in this sample may be carry-over from other donors' samples. The sequenced material came from naive CD4+ T cells from PBMCs. Per the publication, the cell subset or site label means: CD45RA+ positively selected. CDR3 region: CASSSQTAILAKNIQYF. Here is the DNA: TGTGCCAGCAGCTCTCAGACAGCCATACTAGCCAAAAACATTCAGTACTTC.